Detailed here is one TCR beta chain. What antigen it recognizes has not been identified. Per-base quality was not reported, and no clone a single base away is much larger than it. The immunoSEQ Assay, a bias-controlled multiplex PCR, was used to amplify TCRbeta CDR3 regions from genomic DNA. For the original study's pipeline: The number of nucleated cells in each sample was estimated from the amplification of reference gene primers within the assay. Sequence reads were collapsed and filtered to measure the absolute abundance of every unique TCRbeta CDR3 rearrangement. For each sample, productive Simpson clonality was calculated by taking the square root of Simpson's diversity index across productive rearrangements. Not all clones reach the TCRdb copy of this immuneACCESS table, which keeps in-frame sequences only. Checked studies attribute under half of the gap to unresolved V genes and leave the rest unexplained. Clonal size and the V and J genes are those of that table, whereas D and trimming came from the DNA. The sample table shows a few hundred thousand clones, and 80% to 85% are seen once. 4.2% of the sample is taken by the ten largest.

The source of the sample is a study of blood T cell repertoires in COVID-19 (dated by TCRdb to about 2020). Regarding the study in general: Collaborator samples came from the United States, Italy and Spain and covered acute and convalescent phases of COVID-19. The repertoires were made available in a free public database intended to serve as a resource for research on the immune response to SARS-CoV-2. Samples were obtained from the ongoing ImmuneRACE study (first 160 participants) and from about 1,300 subjects provided by 6 global collaborators. A de-identified subject ID, COVID-19 status, age in years and sex were almost always included in the sample metadata. Where available, HLA class I and class II types were obtained from metadata supplied by the sample provider rather than from assay-based typing. The dataset comprised deeply sampled blood TCRbeta repertoires from subjects exposed to, actively infected with, or recovered from COVID-19. The prospective study material was composed of cDNA or gDNA derived from T cells, B-cell-depleted T cells, or PBMCs. What the study reported, not specific to this receptor: The quantity of clinical and demographic metadata differed by source and by participant and was supplied without curation.

The collaborating institutions used their own protocols to collect whole blood in K2EDTA tubes. Collaborator samples were shipped for TCRbeta analysis as frozen whole blood, isolated PBMCs, or DNA extracted from either sample type. From its cysteine to its phenylalanine, the CDR3 spans 13 amino acids. The retained sequence is limited to the CDR3, 39 bases, with the frame set at the first base. V was cut back by 0 bases and J by 2 bases, leaving a gap of 5 bases between them. Taken from the germline V gene, the CDR1 and CDR2 loops are MNHEY and SVGEGT. The chain links TRBV6-2 or TRBV6-3 with TRBJ2-7; confidence is insufficient to name the D gene. Sequenced input: peripheral blood. The sequence came from a man between 60 and 70 years old with acute or convalescent COVID-19. For the CDR3, the sequence is CASSYSGPYEQYF. The sequence in DNA is TGTGCCAGCAGTTACTCTGGCCCCTACGAGCAGTACTTC.